A single sample gave rise to the 5 T cell receptor beta chains below, sequenced in a study of blood T cell repertoires in COVID-19. Repertoires were generated with immunoSEQ multiplex PCR, while TCRdb's copy carries only in-frame clones and drops some. The data show about 59,000 clones, 70% to 80% seen once. Sequenced sample: peripheral blood. The receptor source for this set is a man aged 55-75 years with acute or convalescent COVID-19.

A few counts support this clone. V gene TRBV5-5 combines with J gene TRBJ2-5; D is perhaps TRBD1 (5 bases). Trimming took 1 base from V and 5 from J, leaving 12 bases between them. This CDR3 has 14 residues. Per the germline V gene, CDR1 is SGHKS and CDR2 is YYEKEE (reference sequence). The CDR3 nucleotides read TGTGCCAGCAGCTTGTCCGCAGGGATGGAGACCCAGTACTTC. It is translated as CASSLSAGMETQYF.

This CDR3 reads CASSVAQGAYNEQFF. The CDR3 DNA is TGTGCCAGCAGCGTAGCGCAGGGGGCTTACAATGAGCAGTTCTTC. The chain employs TRBV9 and TRBJ2-1; 8 bases map to TRBD1. Trimming at V came to 0 bases and at J to 4 bases, leaving 3 bases not matched to a gene. CDR1 and CDR2 (germline): SGDLS, YYNGEE. CDR3 length: 15 residues.

The chain joins TRBV11-3 to TRBJ2-7, with 10 bases lining up with TRBD1. The V gene's germline CDR1 is SGHNT and CDR2 YENEEA. CDR3 length: 17 amino acids. V was pared by 1 base and J by 3 bases, with 9 bases of the junction left unmatched. CDR3 sequence reads: CASSLGPGQGTDYEQYF. In nucleotides, the CDR3 is TGTGCCAGCAGCTTAGGACCGGGACAGGGGACAGACTACGAGCAGTACTTC.

The chain is built from TRBV7-9 and TRBJ2-5; a weak D match, TRBD1 (6 bases). V gave up 7 bases and J gave up 4 bases, with 19 bases separating them. Germline CDR1 reads SEHNR; CDR2 reads FQNEAQ (reference sequence). The length of the CDR3 is 15 residues. The CDR3 spells CASTPGRGSRETQYF. CDR3 DNA: TGTGCCAGCACCCCGGGAAGGGGGTCTCGAGAGACCCAGTACTTC.

V gene TRBV28 combines with J gene TRBJ1-1; D ambiguous. With 4 bases removed from V and 0 bases from J, the gap between germline ends came to 12 bases. Germline CDR1 reads MDHEN; CDR2 reads SYDVKM. The length of the CDR3 is 15 residues. DNA for the CDR3: TGTGCCAGCAGTTCCCTTCGAGTGATGAACACTGAAGCTTTCTTT. Amino acid sequence: CASSSLRVMNTEAFF.